This T cell receptor beta chain was obtained from a study of T cells in Graves' hyperthyroidism and ophthalmopathy. TCR beta CDR3 regions were amplified from RNA. HTBI primers drove first-round RT-PCR of the TCR CDR3. One entry per CDR3 protein results from TCRdb running MiXCR on the multiplex PCR reads. The top ten clones hold around 62% of a sample with 250,000 to 350,000 distinct CDR3 sequences, roughly 22% of them seen once. Trimming shortened V by 5 bases and J by 8 bases, and 13 bases separated the two germline ends. The CDR3 contains 13 residues. Whole-study results and caveats: A model of 13 V-J pairs discriminated ophthalmopathy from stable hyperthyroidism. Blood samples included most of the expanded thyroid clonotypes exceeding 0.001.

In the case of this clonotype: The antigen is not known.

With duration under 3 months, ophthalmopathy was active: Clinical Activity Score at least 3, NOSPECS at least 4. Patients showing uncontrolled infection, other autoimmune disease, pregnancy or lactation were ineligible. The clonotype comes from a man aged 25 to 40 with Graves' ophthalmopathy. The gene calls are TRBV12-3 or TRBV12-4 and TRBJ1-5, with D unresolved. Material: blood. The CDR3 sequence is CASSPDPGKPQHF. CDR3 nucleotides: TGTGCCAGCAGTCCGGACCCGGGGAAGCCCCAGCATTTT.